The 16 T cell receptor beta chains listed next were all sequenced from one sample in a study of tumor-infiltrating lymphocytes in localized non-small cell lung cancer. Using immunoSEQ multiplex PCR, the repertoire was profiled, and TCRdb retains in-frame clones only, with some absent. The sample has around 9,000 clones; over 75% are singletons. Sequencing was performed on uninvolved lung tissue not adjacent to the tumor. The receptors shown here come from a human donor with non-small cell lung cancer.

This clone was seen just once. CDR3 region: CASSMVPLAGGPTGELFF. CDR3 DNA sequence: TGTGCCAGTAGTATGGTCCCTCTAGCGGGGGGGCCTACCGGGGAGCTGTTTTTT. This chain connects TRBV19 to TRBJ2-2, with 12 bases identical to TRBD2. This CDR3 is built from 18 residues. CDR1 and CDR2 from the germline V gene are LNHDA and SQIVND (reference sequence). V shed 3 bases, J shed 5 bases, and the junction held 10 bases outside the gene matches.

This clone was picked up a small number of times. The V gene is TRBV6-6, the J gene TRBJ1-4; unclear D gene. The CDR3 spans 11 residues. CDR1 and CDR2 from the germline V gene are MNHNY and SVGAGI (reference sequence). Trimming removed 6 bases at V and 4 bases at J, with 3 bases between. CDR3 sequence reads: CASRGNEKLFF. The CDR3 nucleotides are TGTGCCAGCAGAGGTAATGAAAAACTGTTTTTT.

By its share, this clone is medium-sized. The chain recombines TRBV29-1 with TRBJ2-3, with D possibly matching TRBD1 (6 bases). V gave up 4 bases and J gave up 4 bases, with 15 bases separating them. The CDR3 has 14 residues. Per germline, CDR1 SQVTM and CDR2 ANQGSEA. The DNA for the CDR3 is TGCAGCGTTGTACAGACAGGAGGCGCAGATACGCAGTATTTT. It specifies CSVVQTGGADTQYF.

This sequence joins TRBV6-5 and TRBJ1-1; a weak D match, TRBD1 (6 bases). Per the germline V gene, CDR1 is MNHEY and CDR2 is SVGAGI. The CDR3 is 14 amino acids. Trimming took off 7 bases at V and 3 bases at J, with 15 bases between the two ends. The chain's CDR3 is CASTLWTDHTEAFF. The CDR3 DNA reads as TGTGCCAGCACCCTGTGGACAGATCACACTGAAGCTTTCTTT.

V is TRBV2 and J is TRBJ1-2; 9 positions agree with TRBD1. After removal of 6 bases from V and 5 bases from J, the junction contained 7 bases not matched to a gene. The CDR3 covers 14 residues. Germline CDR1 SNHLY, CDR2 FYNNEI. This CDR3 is CASSATGGKYGYTF. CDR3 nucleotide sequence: TGTGCCAGCAGCGCGACAGGGGGTAAATATGGCTACACCTTC.

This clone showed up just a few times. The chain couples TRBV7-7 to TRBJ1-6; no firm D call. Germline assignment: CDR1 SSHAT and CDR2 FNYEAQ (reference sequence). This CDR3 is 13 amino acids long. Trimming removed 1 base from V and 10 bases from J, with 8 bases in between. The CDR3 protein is CASSLVRNSPLHF. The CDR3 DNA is TGTGCCAGCAGCTTAGTACGGAACTCACCCCTCCACTTT.

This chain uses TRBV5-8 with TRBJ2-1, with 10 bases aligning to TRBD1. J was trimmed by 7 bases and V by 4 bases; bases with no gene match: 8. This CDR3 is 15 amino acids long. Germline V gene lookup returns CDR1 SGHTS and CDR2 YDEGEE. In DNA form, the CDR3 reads TGTGCCAGCAGCCCTGGACAGGGGGACGGGAATGAGCAGTTCTTC. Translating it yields CASSPGQGDGNEQFF.

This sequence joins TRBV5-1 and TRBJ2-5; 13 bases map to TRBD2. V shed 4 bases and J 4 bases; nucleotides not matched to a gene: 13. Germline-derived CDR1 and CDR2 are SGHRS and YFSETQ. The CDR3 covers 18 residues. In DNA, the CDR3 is TGCGCCAGCAGCCCGGGACTAGCGGGGAGGGACCTATCAGAGACCCAGTACTTC. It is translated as CASSPGLAGRDLSETQYF.

Here the CDR3 DNA reads TGTGCCAGCATCTTACAACGGGACAACTCTGGAAACACCATATATTTT. It encodes CASILQRDNSGNTIYF. The chain has TRBV2 and TRBJ1-3; D perhaps matches TRBD1 (6 bases). Germline loops: CDR1 SNHLY, CDR2 FYNNEI. V was clipped by 7 bases and J by 0 bases, with 16 bases between them. The CDR3 consists of 16 residues.

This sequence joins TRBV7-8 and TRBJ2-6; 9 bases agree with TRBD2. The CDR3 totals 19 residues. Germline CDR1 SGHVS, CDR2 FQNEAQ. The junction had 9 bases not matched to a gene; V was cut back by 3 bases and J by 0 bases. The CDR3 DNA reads TGTGCCAGCAGCTTCAGTTCTAGCGGGGTCGCCTCTGGGGCCAACGTCCTGACTTTC. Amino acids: CASSFSSSGVASGANVLTF.

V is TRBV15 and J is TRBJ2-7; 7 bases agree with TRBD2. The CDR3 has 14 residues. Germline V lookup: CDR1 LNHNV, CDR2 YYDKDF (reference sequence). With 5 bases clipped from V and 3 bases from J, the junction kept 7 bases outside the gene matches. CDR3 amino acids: CATSSEGLNYEQYF. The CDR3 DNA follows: TGTGCCACCAGCTCAGAGGGACTAAACTACGAGCAGTACTTC. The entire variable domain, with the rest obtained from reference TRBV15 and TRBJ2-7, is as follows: DAMVIQNPRYQVTQFGKPVTLSCSQTLNHNVMYWYQQKSSQAPKLLFHYYDKDFNNEADTPDNFQSRRPNTSFCFLDIRSPGLGDTAMYLCATSSEGLNYEQYFGPGTRLTVT.

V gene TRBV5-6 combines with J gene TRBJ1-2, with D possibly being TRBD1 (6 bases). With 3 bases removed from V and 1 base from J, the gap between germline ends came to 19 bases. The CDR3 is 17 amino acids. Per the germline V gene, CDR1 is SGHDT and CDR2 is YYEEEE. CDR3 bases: TGTGCCAGCAGCTCCCCTTACCGACAGGCCAGTAACTATGGCTACACCTTC. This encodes CASSSPYRQASNYGYTF.

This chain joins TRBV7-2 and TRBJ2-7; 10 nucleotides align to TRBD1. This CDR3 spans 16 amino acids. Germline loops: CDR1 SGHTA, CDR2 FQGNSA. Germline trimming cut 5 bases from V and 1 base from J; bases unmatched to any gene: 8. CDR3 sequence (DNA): TGTGCCAGCAGCCCAGGGACAGGGGCCAATTCCTACGAGCAGTACTTC. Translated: CASSPGTGANSYEQYF.

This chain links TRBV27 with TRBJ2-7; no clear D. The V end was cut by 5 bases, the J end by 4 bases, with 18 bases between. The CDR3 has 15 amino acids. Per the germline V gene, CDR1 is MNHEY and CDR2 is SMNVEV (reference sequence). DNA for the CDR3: TGTGCCAGCAGTCCCTCGACGGGTGGACGGTACGAGCAGTACTTC. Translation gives CASSPSTGGRYEQYF.

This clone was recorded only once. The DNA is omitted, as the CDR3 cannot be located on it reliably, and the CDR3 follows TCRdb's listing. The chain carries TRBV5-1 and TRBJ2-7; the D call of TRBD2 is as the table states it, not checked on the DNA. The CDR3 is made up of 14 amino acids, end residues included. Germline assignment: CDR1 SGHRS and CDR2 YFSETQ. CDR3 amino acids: CASSSSSGGWEQYF.

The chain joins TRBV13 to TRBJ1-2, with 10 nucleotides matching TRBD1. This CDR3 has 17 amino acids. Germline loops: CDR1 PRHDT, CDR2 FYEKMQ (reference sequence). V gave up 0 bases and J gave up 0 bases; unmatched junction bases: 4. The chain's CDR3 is CASSLGTGGAANYGYTF. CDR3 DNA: TGTGCCAGCAGCTTAGGGACAGGGGGCGCCGCTAACTATGGCTACACCTTC.